The entry below describes one T cell receptor beta chain. The data stem from a study of monozygotic twins with inflammatory bowel disease. Collection yielded under 3 ml of blood per donor. TCRdb reprocessed the 5' RACE reads, with one entry per CDR3 protein and no DNA. The listing records 350,000 to 400,000 distinct CDR3 sequences. This CDR3 has 13 amino acids. In germline, CDR1 is ENHRY, CDR2 SYGVKD. The sample was blood. The chain combines TRBV10-3 with TRBJ2-5. The receptor's source is a human donor with ulcerative colitis or Crohn's disease, or a healthy co-twin of an affected twin (not recorded which). CDR3 sequence: CAISEPRSETQYF.